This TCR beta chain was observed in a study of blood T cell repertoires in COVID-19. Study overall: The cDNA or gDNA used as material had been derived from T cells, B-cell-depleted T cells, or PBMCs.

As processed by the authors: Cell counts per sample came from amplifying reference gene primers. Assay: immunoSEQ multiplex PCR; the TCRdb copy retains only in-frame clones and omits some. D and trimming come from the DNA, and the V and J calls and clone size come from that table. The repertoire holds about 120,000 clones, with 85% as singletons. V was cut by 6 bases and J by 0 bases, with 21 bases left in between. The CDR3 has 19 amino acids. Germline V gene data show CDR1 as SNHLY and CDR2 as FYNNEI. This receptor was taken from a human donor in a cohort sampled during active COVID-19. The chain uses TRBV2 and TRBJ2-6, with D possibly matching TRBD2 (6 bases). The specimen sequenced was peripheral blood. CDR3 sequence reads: CASRKTLGDSFSGANVLTF. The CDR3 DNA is TGTGCCAGCAGGAAAACTTTAGGGGACTCGTTCTCTGGGGCCAACGTCCTGACTTTC. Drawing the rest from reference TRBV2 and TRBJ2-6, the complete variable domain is EPEVTQTPSHQVTQMGQEVILRCVPISNHLYFYWYRQILGQKVEFLVSFYNNEISEKSEIFDDQFSVERPDGSNFTLKIRSTKLEDSAMYFCASRKTLGDSFSGANVLTFGAGSRLTVL.